The 11 T cell receptor beta chains presented below share a single source sample, sequenced in a study of blood T cell repertoires in COVID-19. TCRdb keeps only in-frame clones here, not all; method: immunoSEQ multiplex PCR. The sample yields roughly 200,000 clones, 70% to 90% seen once. Sequenced: PBMCs or T cells enriched from blood (not recorded which). These receptors all stem from a man aged 25-45 years who had recovered from COVID-19.

The gene calls are TRBV30 and TRBJ1-6; TRBD1 matches 8 bases. V dropped 4 bases and J dropped 7; count of bases not matched to a gene: 6. Germline V lookup: CDR1 GTSNPN, CDR2 SVGIG (reference sequence). This CDR3 has 14 amino acids. The CDR3 protein is CAWTLGQGNSPLHF. The DNA for the CDR3 is TGTGCCTGGACCCTCGGACAGGGAAATTCACCCCTCCACTTT.

This chain connects TRBV10-1 to TRBJ2-5; 16 bases are a match to TRBD2. V gave up 10 bases and J gave up 1 base; unmatched junction bases: 9. The V gene's germline CDR1 is WNHNN and CDR2 SYGVQD (reference sequence). The CDR3 has 17 residues. CDR3 sequence (DNA): TGCGCCAACTCCGGGACTAGCGGGAGGGTAAGCCAAGAGACCCAGTACTTC. Translating it yields CANSGTSGRVSQETQYF.

This sequence joins TRBV7-2 and TRBJ1-5, with 8 bases matching TRBD1. J lost 4 bases, V lost 6 bases, and 8 bases had no gene match. This CDR3 has 15 amino acids. The germline gives CDR1 SGHTA, CDR2 FQGNSA. The CDR3 sequence: CASSPVDRANQPQHF. DNA of the CDR3: TGTGCCAGCAGTCCCGTGGACAGGGCAAATCAGCCCCAGCATTTT.

The chain joins TRBV24-1 to TRBJ1-2; TRBD1 is a possible D gene (6 bases). Trimming took 4 bases from V and 2 from J, leaving 10 bases between them. CDR3 length equals 14 residues. Germline V gives CDR1 KGHDR, CDR2 SFDVKD. The CDR3 DNA sequence: TGTGCCACCAGTGAACGGACAGTCAACTATGGCTACACCTTC. Protein sequence: CATSERTVNYGYTF.

This chain connects TRBV9 to TRBJ1-1, with D perhaps matching TRBD1 (6 bases). From germline, CDR1 is SGDLS and CDR2 YYNGEE. The CDR3 has 12 residues. V was clipped by 4 bases and J by 11 bases, with 15 bases between them. CDR3 amino acids: CASSSGGGHAFF. In DNA form, the CDR3 reads TGTGCCAGCAGCTCCGGGGGGGGGCACGCTTTCTTT.

This chain joins TRBV19 and TRBJ1-1; D might be TRBD1 (5 bases). The germline V and J ends were trimmed by 8 bases and 4 bases, with 14 bases remaining between them. Germline-derived CDR1 and CDR2 are LNHDA and SQIVND (reference sequence). The CDR3 length is 13 residues. The CDR3 reads CASSTRVGTEAFF. In DNA, the CDR3 is TGTGCCAGTTCCACCAGGGTGGGCACTGAAGCTTTCTTT.

Relative to its sample, this clone is medium-sized. The CDR3 here is CASSTLEQGWPLLDSSYEQYF. The CDR3, as DNA: TGTGCCAGTAGTACCCTAGAACAGGGGTGGCCGCTGTTGGATAGCTCCTACGAGCAGTACTTC. The J gene is TRBJ2-7, the V gene TRBV19; 7 positions agree with TRBD1. Trimming took 4 bases from V and 0 from J; bases not matched to a gene: 24. The CDR3 runs 21 residues. CDR1 is LNHDA and CDR2 is SQIVND in the germline V gene (reference sequence).

The chain links TRBV20-1 to TRBJ2-1; D is ambiguous. Trimming took 3 bases from V and 6 from J, leaving 9 bases between them. Germline loops: CDR1 DFQATT, CDR2 SNEGSKA (reference sequence). The CDR3 loop spans 12 amino acids. This CDR3 reads CSASPSANEQFF. In DNA, the CDR3 is TGCAGTGCTAGTCCCAGTGCCAATGAGCAGTTCTTC.

This rearrangement joins TRBV6-2 or TRBV6-3 to TRBJ2-1, with 8 bases fitting TRBD1. V gave up 2 bases and J gave up 6 bases; unmatched junction bases: 3. This CDR3 comprises 14 residues. Germline V gene sequence: CDR1 MNHEY, CDR2 SVGEGT. This CDR3 is CASSYRTGGNEQFF. CDR3 DNA sequence: TGTGCCAGCAGTTACCGTACAGGGGGCAATGAGCAGTTCTTC.

The rearrangement links TRBV7-9 to TRBJ1-2, with D unclear. CDR1 SEHNR and CDR2 FQNEAQ come from the germline V gene (reference sequence). The CDR3 runs to 16 residues. The V and J ends lost 0 bases and 5 bases respectively, with 16 bases between them. CDR3 amino acids: CASSLAHSTSTYGYTF. The CDR3 nucleotides are TGTGCCAGCAGCTTAGCGCACTCCACTTCTACTTATGGCTACACCTTC.

The J gene is TRBJ2-1, the V gene TRBV6-5; a possible D gene is TRBD1 (6 bases). The V end lost 6 bases, the J end lost 0 bases, and 12 bases lay between the germline ends. This CDR3 is built from 15 residues. In germline, CDR1 is MNHEY, CDR2 SVGAGI. The CDR3 nucleotides are TGTGCCAGCAGCAGAACAGGGTACTCCTACAATGAGCAGTTCTTC. Residues: CASSRTGYSYNEQFF.